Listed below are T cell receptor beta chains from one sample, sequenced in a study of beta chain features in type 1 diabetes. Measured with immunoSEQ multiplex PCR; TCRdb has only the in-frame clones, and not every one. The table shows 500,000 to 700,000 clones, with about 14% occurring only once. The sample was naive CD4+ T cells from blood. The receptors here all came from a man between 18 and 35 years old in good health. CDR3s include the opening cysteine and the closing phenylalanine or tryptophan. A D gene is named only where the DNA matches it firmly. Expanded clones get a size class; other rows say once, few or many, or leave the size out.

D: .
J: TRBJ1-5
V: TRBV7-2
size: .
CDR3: CASSFRGGQPQHF
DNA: TGTGCCAGCAGCTTTAGGGGAGGACAGCCCCAGCATTTT

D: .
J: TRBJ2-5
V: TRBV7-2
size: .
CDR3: CASSRDPQAETQYF
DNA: TGTGCCAGCAGTCGGGACCCTCAGGCGGAGACCCAGTACTTC

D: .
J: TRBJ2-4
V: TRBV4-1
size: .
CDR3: CASSSHPRKRENIQYF
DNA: TGCGCCAGCAGCTCCCACCCTCGGAAAAGGGAAAACATTCAGTACTTC

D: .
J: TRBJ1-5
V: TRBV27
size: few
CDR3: CASSPQGRGNQPQHF
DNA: TGTGCCAGCAGTCCTCAGGGACGTGGCAATCAGCCCCAGCATTTT

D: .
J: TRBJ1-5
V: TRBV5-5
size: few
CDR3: CASSLTGTYSNQPQHF
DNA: TGTGCCAGCAGCCTCACCGGGACATATAGCAATCAGCCCCAGCATTTT

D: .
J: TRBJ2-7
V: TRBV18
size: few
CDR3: CASSPEPRQSYEQYF
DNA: TGTGCCAGCTCACCAGAGCCGAGACAGAGCTACGAGCAGTACTTC

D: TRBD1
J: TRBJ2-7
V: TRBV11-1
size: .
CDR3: CASSRGQVGRTGYEQYF
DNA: TGTGCCAGCAGCAGAGGACAGGTCGGGCGTACCGGCTACGAGCAGTACTTC

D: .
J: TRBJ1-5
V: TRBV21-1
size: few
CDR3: CATTHSADSGNQPQHF
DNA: TGTGCCACCACACACTCGGCGGACAGTGGGAATCAGCCCCAGCATTTT

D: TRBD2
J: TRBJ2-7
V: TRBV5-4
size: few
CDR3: CASSLRLAESSDEQYF
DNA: TGTGCCAGCAGCTTGAGGCTAGCGGAATCCTCCGACGAGCAGTACTTC

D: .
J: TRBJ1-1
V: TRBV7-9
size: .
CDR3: CASSKFKGGTSEAFF
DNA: TGTGCCAGCAGCAAGTTTAAAGGGGGGACCTCTGAAGCTTTCTTT

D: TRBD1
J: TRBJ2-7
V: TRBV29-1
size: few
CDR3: CSVVRQGSSYEQYF
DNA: TGCAGCGTTGTTCGACAGGGGAGCTCCTACGAGCAGTACTTC

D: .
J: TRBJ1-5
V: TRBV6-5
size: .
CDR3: CASSYYWDQPQHF
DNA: TGTGCCAGCAGTTACTACTGGGATCAGCCCCAGCATTTT

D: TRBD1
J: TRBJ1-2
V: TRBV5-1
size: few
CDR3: CASSSQGQDGYTF
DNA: TGCGCCAGCAGCTCACAGGGACAGGATGGCTACACCTTC

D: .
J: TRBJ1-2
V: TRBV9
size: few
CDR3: CASSVVSGRGYYGYTF
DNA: TGTGCCAGCAGCGTAGTGTCAGGAAGGGGATACTATGGCTACACCTTC

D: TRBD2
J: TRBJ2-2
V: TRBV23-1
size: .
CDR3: CASSPSGSRGTGELFF
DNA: TGCGCCAGCAGTCCCAGCGGGAGTAGGGGCACCGGGGAGCTGTTTTTT

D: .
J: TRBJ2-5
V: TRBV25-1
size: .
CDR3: CASSEYQRGNVETQYF
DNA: TGTGCCAGCAGTGAATATCAAAGGGGCAATGTGGAGACCCAGTACTTC

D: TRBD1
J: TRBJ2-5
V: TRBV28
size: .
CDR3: CASNIRQGTQYF
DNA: TGTGCCAGCAACATACGACAGGGGACCCAGTACTTC

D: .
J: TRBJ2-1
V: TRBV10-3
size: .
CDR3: CAISVDQDMYNEQFF
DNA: TGTGCCATCAGTGTCGACCAGGACATGTACAATGAGCAGTTCTTC

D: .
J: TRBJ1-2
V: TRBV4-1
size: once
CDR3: CASSPREGMSHGYTF
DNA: TGCGCCAGCAGCCCCCGAGAGGGGATGTCGCATGGCTACACCTTC

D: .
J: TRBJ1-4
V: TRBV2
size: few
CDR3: CASSEDRRKKLFF
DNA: TGTGCCAGCAGTGAAGATCGTAGGAAAAAACTGTTTTTT

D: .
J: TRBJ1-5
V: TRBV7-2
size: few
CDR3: CASSLEDKANQPQHF
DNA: TGTGCCAGCAGCTTGGAGGACAAAGCCAATCAGCCCCAGCATTTT

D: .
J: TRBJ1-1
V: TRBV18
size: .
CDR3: CASSPEQDQAFF
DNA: TGTGCCAGCTCACCAGAGCAGGATCAAGCTTTCTTT

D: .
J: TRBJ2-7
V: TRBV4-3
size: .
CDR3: CASSQGGAGYEQYF
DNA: TGCGCCAGCAGCCAGGGGGGGGCCGGCTACGAGCAGTACTTC

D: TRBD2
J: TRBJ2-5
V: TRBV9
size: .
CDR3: CASNLRAGSSGGKTQYF
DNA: TGTGCCAGCAACCTAAGGGCAGGGTCTAGCGGGGGGAAGACCCAGTACTTC

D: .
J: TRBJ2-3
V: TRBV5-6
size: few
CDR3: CASSFFTDTQYF
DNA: TGTGCCAGCAGCTTTTTCACAGATACGCAGTATTTT

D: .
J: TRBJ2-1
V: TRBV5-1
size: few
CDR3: CASSPGLSSYNEQFF
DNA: TGCGCCAGCAGCCCCGGACTAAGCTCCTACAATGAGCAGTTCTTC

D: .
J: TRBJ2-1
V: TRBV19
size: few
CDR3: CASSTGLNYNEQFF
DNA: TGTGCCAGTAGTACGGGACTGAATTACAATGAGCAGTTCTTC

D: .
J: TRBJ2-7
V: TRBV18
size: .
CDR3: CASSPMEAYEQYF
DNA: TGTGCCAGCTCACCAATGGAAGCCTACGAGCAGTACTTC

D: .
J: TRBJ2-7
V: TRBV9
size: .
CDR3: CASSPLTLGVEQYF
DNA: TGTGCCAGCAGTCCTCTCACCCTAGGTGTCGAGCAGTACTTC

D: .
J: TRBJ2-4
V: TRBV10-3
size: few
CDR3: CAISEGWQGLAKNIQYF
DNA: TGTGCCATCAGTGAGGGTTGGCAGGGGCTAGCCAAAAACATTCAGTACTTC

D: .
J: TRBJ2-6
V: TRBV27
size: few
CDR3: CASSLEGPLSGANVLTF
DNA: TGTGCCAGCAGTTTGGAGGGTCCCCTCTCTGGGGCCAACGTCCTGACTTTC

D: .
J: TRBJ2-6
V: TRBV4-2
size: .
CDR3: CASSQDLGLLSGANVLTF
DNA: TGTGCCAGCAGCCAGGACCTAGGCCTACTCTCTGGGGCCAACGTCCTGACTTTC

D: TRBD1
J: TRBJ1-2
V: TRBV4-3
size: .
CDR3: CASSPEKGAFHYGYTF
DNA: TGCGCCAGCAGTCCGGAAAAGGGGGCGTTTCACTATGGCTACACCTTC

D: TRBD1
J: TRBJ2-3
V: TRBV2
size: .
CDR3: CASSGGPGQGTSTTQYF
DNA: TGTGCCAGCAGTGGGGGTCCGGGACAGGGGACCTCGACTACGCAGTATTTT

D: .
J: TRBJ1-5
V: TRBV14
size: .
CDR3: CASSQSHSNQPQHF
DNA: TGTGCCAGCAGCCAGTCACATAGCAATCAGCCCCAGCATTTT

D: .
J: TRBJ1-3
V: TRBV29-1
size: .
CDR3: CSVGPNIGTKTSGNTIYF
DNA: TGCAGCGTTGGCCCTAATATAGGGACAAAAACTTCTGGAAACACCATATATTTT

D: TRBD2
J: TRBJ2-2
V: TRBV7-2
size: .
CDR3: CASSLVGLARITGELFF
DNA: TGTGCCAGCAGCTTGGTAGGACTAGCGCGTATCACCGGGGAGCTGTTTTTT

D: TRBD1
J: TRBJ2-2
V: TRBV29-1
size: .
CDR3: CSAATTGGGNTGELFF
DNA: TGCAGCGCCGCCACCACAGGGGGCGGGAACACCGGGGAGCTGTTTTTT

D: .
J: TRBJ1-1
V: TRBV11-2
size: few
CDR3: CASSFRDGANTEAFF
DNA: TGTGCCAGCAGTTTCAGGGATGGGGCAAACACTGAAGCTTTCTTT

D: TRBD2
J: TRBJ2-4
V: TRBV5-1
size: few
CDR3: CASSLGLVDNIQYF
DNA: TGCGCCAGCAGCCTGGGACTAGTGGATAACATTCAGTACTTC

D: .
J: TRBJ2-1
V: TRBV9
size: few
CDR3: CASSVGGGPIAYNEQFF
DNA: TGTGCCAGCAGCGTAGGAGGAGGCCCTATTGCCTACAATGAGCAGTTCTTC

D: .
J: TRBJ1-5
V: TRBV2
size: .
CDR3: CASRDSNQPQHF
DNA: TGTGCCAGCAGGGACAGCAATCAGCCCCAGCATTTT

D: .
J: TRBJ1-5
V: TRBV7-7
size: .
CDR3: CASSFQGECTYSNQPQHF
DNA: TGTGCTAGCAGCTTCCAGGGTGAGTGTACCTATAGCAATCAGCCCCAGCATTTT

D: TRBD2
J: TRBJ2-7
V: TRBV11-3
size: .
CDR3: CASSPQGLAGVEQYF
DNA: TGTGCCAGCAGCCCCCAGGGACTAGCGGGAGTTGAGCAGTACTTC

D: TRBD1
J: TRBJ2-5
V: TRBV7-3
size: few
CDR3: CASSSKTGGLETQYF
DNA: TGTGCCAGCAGCTCTAAAACAGGGGGCCTAGAGACCCAGTACTTC

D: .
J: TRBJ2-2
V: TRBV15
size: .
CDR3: CATSRDSPGLITGELFF
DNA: TGTGCCACCAGCAGAGATTCTCCGGGACTTATCACCGGGGAGCTGTTTTTT

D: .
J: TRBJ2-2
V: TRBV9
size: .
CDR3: CASSVAALNTGELFF
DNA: TGTGCCAGCAGCGTAGCTGCGCTCAACACCGGGGAGCTGTTTTTT

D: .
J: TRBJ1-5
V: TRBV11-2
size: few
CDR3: CASSLVDQPQHF
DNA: TGTGCCAGCAGCTTAGTGGACCAGCCCCAGCATTTT